One T cell receptor beta chain is described in this entry. The CDR3 covers 12 residues. V dropped 9 bases and J dropped 5 bases, with 10 bases sitting between them. Germline V gene data show CDR1 as SNHLY and CDR2 as FYNNEI. This sample was taken from a study of blood T cell repertoires in COVID-19. Per the original data handling: The assay estimated nucleated cells by amplifying reference gene primers. Generated by immunoSEQ multiplex PCR, the TCRdb table keeps only in-frame clones and is missing some. That table is the source of V, J and clone size, and D and trimming were worked out from the DNA. The sample yields about 330,000 clones, around four fifths seen once.

J is TRBJ2-2 and V is TRBV2; D might be TRBD1 (6 bases). The sequence came from a woman between 45 and 60 years old with acute or convalescent COVID-19. The sample consisted of peripheral blood. In nucleotides, the CDR3 is TGTGCCAGGTCAGACAGGACCGGGGAGCTGTTTTTT. Translation gives CARSDRTGELFF.